The clone carrying this T cell receptor (beta chain) was counted at least ten times. Its antigen remains unidentified. V lost 2 bases, J lost 5 bases, and 14 bases lay in between. The CDR3 contains 14 residues. The germline V gene has CDR1 SGHDT and CDR2 YYEEEE. A 5'RACE template-switching step, the method used to make TCR cDNA, added a universal primer site and UMIs. MiXCR, applied by TCRdb to the 5' RACE reads, yields one record per CDR3 protein. The sample contains roughly 62,000 distinct CDR3 sequences, around 7% of which appear only once. This entry is derived from a study of T cells after yellow fever vaccination. General study points: Researchers noted that a small share of clonotypes showed up in both CD4 and CD8 compartments. Reappearance after the booster was seen for most primary-vaccination clones, at 95% to 96% CD4 and 85% to 90% CD8.

This chain connects TRBV5-6 to TRBJ2-7, with D perhaps TRBD2 (6 bases). Sample: CD8+ T cells sorted from PBMCs, taken on the day of the first yellow fever vaccination. The sequence came from a young man who received the YFV17D yellow fever vaccine. In nucleotides, the CDR3 is TGTGCCAGCAGCTTCGCGGAGGGGCTCCACGAGCAGTACTTC. It is translated as CASSFAEGLHEQYF.